The 27 T cell receptor beta chains in this list originate from one sample, sequenced in a study of naive and memory T cell subsets. Both TRBC1 and TRBC2 were covered by a beta constant-region primer of two equimolar oligonucleotides. MiXCR, run by TCRdb on the UMI-ligation and nested PCR reads, gives a single entry per CDR3 protein. The sample lists some 150,000 distinct CDR3 sequences; approximately 15% were seen once. The sequenced sample consisted of naive CD4+ T cells from blood. The receptor set was obtained from a human donor in good health.

This clonotype showed up many times. The chain uses TRBV6-5 and TRBJ1-2; perhaps TRBD1 as D (5 bases). The CDR3 runs to 15 residues. With 7 bases removed from V and 4 bases from J, the gap between germline ends came to 19 bases. Germline V gene lookup returns CDR1 MNHEY and CDR2 SVGAGI. The CDR3 sequence is CASTSPAGYSYGYTF. DNA of the CDR3: TGTGCCAGCACCAGTCCCGCAGGGTATAGCTATGGCTACACCTTC.

This clonotype has more than one count but fewer than ten. The chain combines TRBV30 with TRBJ2-5; D gene uncertain. V was cut by 8 bases and J by 2 bases, with 15 bases left in between. The CDR3 contains 13 residues. The V gene's germline CDR1 is GTSNPN and CDR2 SVGIG (reference sequence). The CDR3 spells CASARVLQETQYF. The CDR3 DNA sequence: TGTGCCAGCGCCCGGGTCCTACAAGAGACCCAGTACTTC.

This clonotype was detected a few times. The V call is TRBV7-8, the J call TRBJ1-6; possibly TRBD1 for D (6 bases). The CDR3 is 17 amino acids. Germline loops: CDR1 SGHVS, CDR2 FQNEAQ. V lost 1 base, J lost 4 bases, and 14 bases lay in between. CDR3 DNA: TGTGCCAGCAGCTTAGTTTTCCGGGACACGTATAATTCACCCCTCCACTTT. It specifies CASSLVFRDTYNSPLHF.

The gene calls are TRBV29-1 and TRBJ2-5; D is unresolved. Trimming shortened V by 2 bases and J by 0 bases, and 7 bases separated the two germline ends. From germline, CDR1 is SQVTM and CDR2 ANQGSEA. The CDR3 contains 13 residues. This chain's CDR3 is CSVERQYQETQYF. The CDR3 DNA is TGCAGCGTTGAACGGCAGTACCAAGAGACCCAGTACTTC.

This clonotype appeared a few times. V and J are TRBV7-2 and TRBJ2-5; no reliable D call. The germline V gene has CDR1 SGHTA and CDR2 FQGNSA. The CDR3 is 14 amino acids. V lost 1 base to trimming and J lost 7 bases, with 13 bases between them. The CDR3 sequence: CASSLELTRGTQYF. CDR3 sequence (DNA): TGTGCCAGCAGCTTAGAACTCACCCGCGGGACCCAGTACTTC. The variable domain in full, with the rest retrieved from reference TRBV7-2 and TRBJ2-5, is GAGVSQSPSNKVTEKGKDVELRCDPISGHTALYWYRQSLGQGLEFLIYFQGNSAPDKSGLPSDRFSAERTGGSVSTLTIQRTQQEDSAVYLCASSLELTRGTQYFGPGTRLLVL.

This clonotype was observed a handful of times. This chain connects TRBV9 to TRBJ1-3; D might be TRBD1 (6 bases). Per germline, CDR1 SGDLS and CDR2 YYNGEE. This CDR3 is built from 15 residues. V dropped 0 bases and J dropped 0 bases, with 7 bases sitting between them. This CDR3 is CASSVGTDSGNTIYF. CDR3 DNA: TGTGCCAGCAGCGTAGGGACAGACTCTGGAAACACCATATATTTT.

This clonotype showed up just once. The V gene is TRBV10-3, the J gene TRBJ2-2; a possible D gene is TRBD1 (6 bases). Trimming shortened V by 10 bases and J by 3 bases, and 12 bases separated the two germline ends. CDR1 ENHRY and CDR2 SYGVKD come from the germline V gene. The CDR3 totals 13 residues. The CDR3 sequence: CARKGEDTGELFF. CDR3 bases: TGTGCCAGAAAGGGGGAAGACACCGGGGAGCTGTTTTTT.

The rearrangement links TRBV10-3 to TRBJ2-3; 11 nucleotides agree with TRBD2. Unmatched junction bases numbered 1, after V lost 2 bases and J lost 0 bases. This CDR3 comprises 16 residues. Germline CDR1 ENHRY, CDR2 SYGVKD. The CDR3 spells CAISEGTSGSTDTQYF. The DNA for the CDR3 is TGTGCCATCAGTGAGGGGACTAGCGGTAGCACAGATACGCAGTATTTT.

Note on this clonotype: At one of its ends the junction is not consistent with the germline gene, which may arise from a read error. The rearrangement joins TRBV18 to TRBJ2-3, with D hard to call. The germline V gene encodes CDR1 KGHSH and CDR2 LQKENI. CDR3 length: 14 residues. The CDR3 sequence: CANSISGSTDTQYF. The CDR3 DNA reads TGTGCCAACTCAATCTCCGGGAGCACAGATACGCAGTATTTT. The full variable domain, its missing parts supplied by reference TRBV18 and TRBJ2-3, is NAGVMQNPRHLVRRRGQEARLRCSPMKGHSHVYWYRQLPEEGLKFMVYLQKENIIDESGMPKERFSAEFPKEGPSILRIQQVVRGDSAAYFCANSISGSTDTQYFGPGTRLTVL.

This chain links TRBV4-1 with TRBJ2-3; TRBD1 is a possible D gene (5 bases). V lost 0 bases and J lost 2, with 12 bases in between. The CDR3 length is 16 residues. In germline, CDR1 is MGHRA, CDR2 YSYEKL. CDR3 DNA: TGCGCCAGCAGCCAAGATTTGTCAGGGCTCACAGATACGCAGTATTTT. Translation gives CASSQDLSGLTDTQYF.

This clonotype appeared a few times. The genes are TRBV7-2 and TRBJ2-7; D might be TRBD2 (5 bases). Trimming took off 5 bases at V and 7 bases at J, with 15 bases between the two ends. Germline V gene lookup returns CDR1 SGHTA and CDR2 FQGNSA. There are 13 residues in the CDR3. CDR3 nucleotides: TGTGCCAGCAGCGCACCCCCTAGGAGGGAGCAGTACTTC. It is translated as CASSAPPRREQYF.

J is TRBJ2-6 and V is TRBV20-1; D is unresolved. The germline gives CDR1 DFQATT, CDR2 SNEGSKA (reference sequence). The CDR3 contains 13 residues. Between the trimmed V and J ends, which lost 3 bases and 5 bases, there was a span of 8 bases. The CDR3 is CSARDQRANVLTF. The CDR3 coding sequence is TGCAGTGCTAGGGACCAAAGGGCCAACGTCCTGACTTTC.

This rearrangement joins TRBV5-5 to TRBJ2-7; 7 nucleotides line up with TRBD2. Looked up from germline, CDR1 is SGHKS and CDR2 is YYEKEE (reference sequence). The ends lost 4 bases at V and 7 bases at J; junction bases unmatched: 14. The CDR3 loop spans 15 amino acids. CDR3 nucleotides: TGTGCCAGCAGCGAGGCCCTGTCGGGGGGAGGTGAGCAGTACTTC. It specifies CASSEALSGGGEQYF.

The V and J genes are TRBV20-1 and TRBJ1-3; possibly TRBD1 for D (6 bases). Trimming left V 5 bases short and J 4 bases short, with 21 bases between. From germline, CDR1 is DFQATT and CDR2 SNEGSKA (reference sequence). This CDR3 contains 16 residues. The CDR3, as DNA: TGCAGTGCTGGAAGCACGGGACACAGTCGAGGAAACACCATATATTTT. The encoded protein is CSAGSTGHSRGNTIYF.

This clonotype has only one observation. V is TRBV5-1 and J is TRBJ2-5, with TRBD2 identical over 11 bases. The germline gives CDR1 SGHRS, CDR2 YFSETQ. V shed 3 bases, J shed 4 bases, and the junction held 17 bases outside the gene matches. The CDR3 is 19 residues long. In DNA, the CDR3 is TGCGCCAGCAGCTGGCCGGGACTAGCGGACCTTGTGAGGTCAGAGACCCAGTACTTC. Translating it yields CASSWPGLADLVRSETQYF.

This clonotype appeared a few times. V usage is TRBV3-1 and J usage is TRBJ2-1; TRBD1 is a possible D gene (5 bases). CDR1 and CDR2 (germline): LGHDT, YNNKEL (reference sequence). V was pared by 4 bases and J by 2 bases, with 9 bases between. The CDR3 sequence is 14 residues long. CDR3 loop: CASSRRRAYNEQFF. For the CDR3, the DNA is TGTGCCAGCAGCCGCCGCAGGGCCTACAATGAGCAGTTCTTC.

The rearrangement joins TRBV29-1 to TRBJ2-7; 7 bases fit TRBD1. Trimming removed 6 bases from V and 9 bases from J; junction bases left unmatched: 11. The CDR3 covers 12 residues. CDR1 SQVTM and CDR2 ANQGSEA come from the germline V gene. CDR3: CSVQGEVQLQYF. As DNA, the CDR3 is TGCAGCGTCCAGGGGGAAGTCCAGCTGCAGTACTTC.

CDR3 nucleotides: TGCGCCAGCAGCCAAGTTAAGGGACTAGCGGGAGGGATGGGTACGCAGTATTTT. Its protein product is CASSQVKGLAGGMGTQYF. This chain connects TRBV4-1 to TRBJ2-3; 16 positions agree with TRBD2. V was clipped by 1 base and J by 8 bases; unmatched bases: 9. Germline V gene data show CDR1 as MGHRA and CDR2 as YSYEKL. This CDR3 has 18 residues.

This clonotype was observed a handful of times. DNA for the CDR3: TGCAGTGCTAGAGTCAGGACCTCGGACCACTACAATGAGCAGTTCTTC. Translation gives CSARVRTSDHYNEQFF. The rearrangement links TRBV20-1 to TRBJ2-1; D is unresolved. Trimming took off 1 base at V and 3 bases at J, with 16 bases between the two ends. The CDR3 spans 16 residues. Germline CDR1 reads DFQATT; CDR2 reads SNEGSKA (reference sequence).

This clonotype came up a few times. The rearrangement links TRBV10-3 to TRBJ2-7, with 8 positions matching TRBD1. CDR1 and CDR2 from the germline V gene are ENHRY and SYGVKD. This CDR3 comprises 14 residues. The V gene end was trimmed by 4 bases and the J gene end by 3 bases; junction bases not matched to a gene: 5. This CDR3 is CAISAGQVHYEQYF. DNA for the CDR3: TGTGCCATCAGTGCGGGACAGGTGCACTACGAGCAGTACTTC.

The rearrangement links TRBV18 to TRBJ2-2; unclear D gene. The CDR3 loop spans 12 amino acids. Germline CDR1 KGHSH, CDR2 LQKENI. V lost 6 bases, J lost 5 bases, and 7 bases lay in between. CDR3 in amino acids: CASSPITGELFF. In nucleotides, the CDR3 is TGTGCCAGCTCGCCAATTACCGGGGAGCTGTTTTTT.

The genes are TRBV5-4 and TRBJ1-1; D is ambiguous. V lost 1 base and J lost 4, with 8 bases in between. CDR3 length equals 13 residues. Germline V gene lookup returns CDR1 SGHNT and CDR2 YYREEE (reference sequence). The CDR3 DNA follows: TGTGCCAGCAGCTTGATCAGCACCACTGAAGCTTTCTTT. Translated, it gives CASSLISTTEAFF. Looking up the rest from reference TRBV5-4 and TRBJ1-1 gives the full variable domain: ETGVTQSPTHLIKTRGQQVTLRCSSQSGHNTVSWYQQALGQGPQFIFQYYREEENGRGNFPPRFSGLQFPNYSSELNVNALELDDSALYLCASSLISTTEAFFGQGTRLTVV.

This clonotype was counted between two and nine times. The V call is TRBV28, the J call TRBJ2-3, with D perhaps TRBD1 (5 bases). There are 15 residues in the CDR3. Germline V gene sequence: CDR1 MDHEN, CDR2 SYDVKM. With 3 bases removed from V and 5 bases from J, the gap between germline ends came to 15 bases. The CDR3 region is CASSFLGAGQDTQYF. The CDR3 DNA reads TGTGCCAGCAGTTTCCTCGGCGCAGGGCAAGATACGCAGTATTTT.

This clonotype was counted a few times. This chain uses TRBV28 with TRBJ1-1; no firm D call. CDR1 is MDHEN and CDR2 is SYDVKM in the germline V gene. The V end was cut by 3 bases, the J end by 1 base, with 15 bases between. The CDR3 consists of 16 residues. CDR3 nucleotide sequence: TGTGCCAGCAGTTTTCCGTCACGGCCAGCGAACACTGAAGCTTTCTTT. The encoded protein is CASSFPSRPANTEAFF.

This clonotype has just a few counts. This chain connects TRBV20-1 to TRBJ1-5, with 9 bases aligning to TRBD1. Germline-derived CDR1 and CDR2 are DFQATT and SNEGSKA (reference sequence). CDR3 length: 14 amino acids. Germline trimming cut 6 bases from V and 3 bases from J; bases unmatched to any gene: 6. The CDR3 DNA sequence: TGCAGTGCCCCGGGACAGGGTTTCAATCAGCCCCAGCATTTT. Translating it yields CSAPGQGFNQPQHF.

The chain carries TRBV7-9 and TRBJ2-1; 8 nucleotides agree with TRBD2. Germline V CDR1 and CDR2: SEHNR, FQNEAQ (reference sequence). The CDR3 has 13 amino acids. Trimming at V came to 3 bases and at J to 8 bases, leaving 3 bases not matched to a gene. The CDR3 nucleotides read TGTGCCAGCAGCTTGTCGGGGGGGTATGAGCAGTTCTTC. Translating it yields CASSLSGGYEQFF.

This rearrangement joins TRBV27 to TRBJ1-1; possibly TRBD1 for D (6 bases). CDR3 length equals 15 residues. Germline V CDR1 and CDR2: MNHEY, SMNVEV (reference sequence). Trimming removed 9 bases at V and 1 base at J, with 18 bases between. CDR3 DNA sequence: TGTGCCAGTTATGACCTGGGACAACCGAACACTGAAGCTTTCTTT. This sequence encodes CASYDLGQPNTEAFF.